These 30 T cell receptor beta chains came from one sample sequenced in a study of blood T cell repertoires in COVID-19. Using immunoSEQ multiplex PCR, the repertoire was profiled, and TCRdb retains in-frame clones only, with some absent. The data hold a few hundred thousand clones, with about 86% observed a single time. The sequenced sample consisted of peripheral blood. Every receptor here comes from a woman aged 45-60 years with acute or convalescent COVID-19.

This chain connects TRBV18 to TRBJ1-2; D uncertain. The CDR3 extends over 11 amino acids. Germline values: CDR1 KGHSH, CDR2 LQKENI. The ends were cut back, 3 bases at V and 4 bases at J, with 3 bases in the middle. CDR3 sequence: CASSPLYGYTF. For the CDR3, the DNA is TGTGCCAGCTCACCTCTCTATGGCTACACCTTC.

V is TRBV5-1 and J is TRBJ2-2, with a weak D call TRBD1 (5 bases). Looked up from germline, CDR1 is SGHRS and CDR2 is YFSETQ. The CDR3 is 16 residues long. V was clipped by 0 bases and J by 4 bases, with 13 bases between them. The CDR3 loop reads CASSLVQVRVTGELFF. As DNA, the CDR3 is TGCGCCAGCAGCTTGGTACAGGTTCGTGTCACCGGGGAGCTGTTTTTT.

For the CDR3, the DNA is TGTGCCAGCAGTGCTCGCGGTCAAGAGACCCAGTACTTC. Translating gives CASSARGQETQYF. This chain uses TRBV25-1 with TRBJ2-5, with no clear D. This CDR3 has 13 residues. Germline CDR1 reads MGHDK; CDR2 reads SYGVNS. Trimming stripped 4 bases from V and 2 bases from J, with 8 bases between.

The chain recombines TRBV18 with TRBJ1-5; 7 bases match TRBD1. Looked up from germline, CDR1 is KGHSH and CDR2 is LQKENI. The ends lost 6 bases at V and 0 bases at J; junction bases unmatched: 2. This CDR3 has 14 amino acids. The CDR3, as DNA: TGTGCCAGCTCTCGGGACAGTAGCAATCAGCCCCAGCATTTT. This encodes CASSRDSSNQPQHF. Filled out from reference TRBV18 and TRBJ1-5, the complete variable domain reads NAGVMQNPRHLVRRRGQEARLRCSPMKGHSHVYWYRQLPEEGLKFMVYLQKENIIDESGMPKERFSAEFPKEGPSILRIQQVVRGDSAAYFCASSRDSSNQPQHFGDGTRLSIL.

The genes are TRBV7-8 and TRBJ1-1, with 7 bases aligning to TRBD1. Germline trimming cut 4 bases from V and 0 bases from J; bases unmatched to any gene: 14. The CDR3 extends over 18 amino acids. Germline CDR1 and CDR2: SGHVS and FQNEAQ. The CDR3: CASSSLEMIQGLNTEAFF. CDR3 DNA sequence: TGTGCCAGCAGCTCTCTCGAGATGATACAGGGGTTGAACACTGAAGCTTTCTTT.

The chain links TRBV30 to TRBJ2-5; 12 positions match TRBD2. Trimming removed 0 bases from V and 5 bases from J; junction bases left unmatched: 4. The CDR3 spans 15 residues. CDR1 is GTSNPN and CDR2 is SVGIG in the germline V gene (reference sequence). In DNA, the CDR3 is TGTGCCTGGAGTGTCACTAGCGGGGGGAGCGAGACCCAGTACTTC. As protein: CAWSVTSGGSETQYF.

For the CDR3, the DNA is TGTGCCAGCAGCTCCTTGCTAGCGGAGCGAGCAGATACGCAGTATTTT. Its translation is CASSSLLAERADTQYF. V usage is TRBV5-6 and J usage is TRBJ2-3; 7 bases agree with TRBD2. Germline V gene lookup returns CDR1 SGHDT and CDR2 YYEEEE. J lost 4 bases, V lost 3 bases, and 11 bases had no gene match. CDR3 length: 16 residues. Together with reference TRBV5-6 and TRBJ2-3, the CDR3 gives the full variable domain: DAGVTQSPTHLIKTRGQQVTLRCSPKSGHDTVSWYQQALGQGPQFIFQYYEEEERQRGNFPDRFSGHQFPNYSSELNVNALLLGDSALYLCASSSLLAERADTQYFGPGTRLTVL.

The chain uses TRBV5-1 and TRBJ2-2; D remains unclear. Per germline, CDR1 SGHRS and CDR2 YFSETQ. The CDR3 runs 15 residues. V lost 1 base and J 3 bases, leaving 10 bases between the germline ends. The CDR3 nucleotides are TGCGCCAGCAGCTTGTACAGTGCCGACACCGGGGAGCTGTTTTTT. This translates into CASSLYSADTGELFF.

The rearrangement links TRBV30 to TRBJ2-1, with TRBD1 identical over 9 bases. The CDR3 consists of 15 residues. The V segment lost 5 bases and the J segment 6 bases; nucleotides outside the gene matches: 11. CDR1 and CDR2 from the germline V gene are GTSNPN and SVGIG (reference sequence). CDR3 amino acids: CAWSNPQGAGNEQFF. The DNA of the CDR3 is TGTGCCTGGTCCAACCCACAGGGGGCGGGCAATGAGCAGTTCTTC.

There are a few counts of this clone. This chain links TRBV4-1 with TRBJ2-7; TRBD2 matches at 9 bases. V gave up 3 bases and J gave up 2 bases; unmatched junction bases: 8. In germline, CDR1 is MGHRA, CDR2 YSYEKL. CDR3 length equals 16 residues. The chain's CDR3 is CASSQNTLAGTYEQYF. CDR3 coding DNA: TGCGCCAGCAGCCAGAATACCCTAGCGGGAACCTACGAGCAGTACTTC.

The chain's CDR3 is CASSEAQMNTEAFF. In nucleotides, the CDR3 is TGTGCCAGCAGTGAAGCGCAGATGAACACTGAAGCTTTCTTT. This chain joins TRBV2 and TRBJ1-1; D remains ambiguous. The CDR3 is 14 residues long. Germline CDR1 is SNHLY and CDR2 is FYNNEI. The germline V and J ends were trimmed by 0 bases and 0 bases, with 5 bases remaining between them.

The rearrangement joins TRBV6-5 to TRBJ1-2; D call uncertain. The CDR3 loop spans 12 amino acids. Per the germline V gene, CDR1 is MNHEY and CDR2 is SVGAGI. Trimming cost V 2 bases and J 4 bases, with 5 bases left between them. The CDR3 protein is CASSYGPYGYTF. CDR3 DNA sequence: TGTGCCAGCAGTTACGGGCCCTATGGCTACACCTTC.

The V gene is TRBV27, the J gene TRBJ2-2; 12 bases line up with TRBD2. This CDR3 is 17 amino acids long. Germline V CDR1 and CDR2: MNHEY, SMNVEV (reference sequence). Trimming removed 6 bases from V and 1 base from J; junction bases left unmatched: 6. CDR3 nucleotide sequence: TGTGCCAGCAGCCCACTAGCGGGGGGTCTGAACACCGGGGAGCTGTTTTTT. Translated, it gives CASSPLAGGLNTGELFF.

V gene TRBV7-3 combines with J gene TRBJ2-3; D perhaps matches TRBD2 (6 bases). Germline V lookup: CDR1 SGHTA, CDR2 FQGTGA. The V gene lost 2 bases and the J gene lost 1 base, with 25 bases spanning the gap. This CDR3 is 20 amino acids long. CDR3 in amino acids: CASSLRSGVLHPDGTDTQYF. DNA for the CDR3: TGTGCCAGCAGCTTACGATCGGGGGTTCTACACCCGGACGGCACAGATACGCAGTATTTT.

The rearrangement joins TRBV11-2 to TRBJ2-5, with 9 positions matching TRBD1. After removal of 4 bases from V and 4 bases from J, the junction contained 4 bases not matched to a gene. CDR3 size: 14 residues. In germline, CDR1 is SGHAT, CDR2 FQNNGV. This CDR3 is CASSSQGAGETQYF. In nucleotides, the CDR3 is TGTGCCAGCAGCTCACAGGGGGCCGGAGAGACCCAGTACTTC. Combining the CDR3 with reference TRBV11-2 and TRBJ2-5 gives the whole variable domain EAGVAQSPRYKIIEKRQSVAFWCNPISGHATLYWYQQILGQGPKLLIQFQNNGVVDDSQLPKDRFSAERLKGVDSTLKIQPAKLEDSAVYLCASSSQGAGETQYFGPGTRLLVL.

The DNA for the CDR3 is TGTGCCAGCACCCAGATTAGATTTACGACTAGCTCCTACAATGAGCAGTTCTTC. Translated, it gives CASTQIRFTTSSYNEQFF. This rearrangement joins TRBV2 to TRBJ2-1; D may be TRBD2 (6 bases). The V gene's germline CDR1 is SNHLY and CDR2 FYNNEI. Trimming took off 7 bases at V and 0 bases at J, with 22 bases between the two ends. The CDR3 consists of 18 residues.

The J gene is TRBJ1-2, the V gene TRBV30, with 9 bases aligning to TRBD1. This CDR3 is built from 16 residues. Germline loops: CDR1 GTSNPN, CDR2 SVGIG (reference sequence). With V trimmed by 5 bases and J by 6 bases, 16 bases remained unmatched. CDR3 in amino acids: CAWVARNRDRDDGYTF. The CDR3 nucleotides read TGTGCCTGGGTCGCCAGAAACCGGGACAGGGATGATGGCTACACCTTC.

The chain couples TRBV9 to TRBJ1-1; a weak D match, TRBD1 (5 bases). In germline, CDR1 is SGDLS, CDR2 YYNGEE. The CDR3 sequence is 14 residues long. V dropped 0 bases and J dropped 2 bases, with 8 bases sitting between them. CDR3 coding DNA: TGTGCCAGCAGCGTAGCAGGGCTCAACACTGAAGCTTTCTTT. This encodes CASSVAGLNTEAFF.

This rearrangement joins TRBV30 to TRBJ1-1, with 8 bases aligning to TRBD1. Germline lookup yields CDR1 GTSNPN and CDR2 SVGIG (reference sequence). This CDR3 contains 17 residues. The J segment lost 7 bases and the V segment lost 0 bases, leaving 16 bases of the junction unmatched. As DNA, the CDR3 is TGTGCCTGGAGTGTAGCTGGGGACAGGATAAGGAGGGGTGAAGCTTTCTTT. It specifies CAWSVAGDRIRRGEAFF.

The rearrangement uses TRBV2 and TRBJ1-1, with D perhaps TRBD1 (6 bases). Deletions cut 6 bases from V and 1 base from J, with 15 bases between. The CDR3 sequence is 15 residues long. The germline V gene has CDR1 SNHLY and CDR2 FYNNEI. CDR3 nucleotides: TGTGCCAGCAGGCCAGACAGGTGGGGGAACACTGAAGCTTTCTTT. It yields the protein CASRPDRWGNTEAFF.

The chain links TRBV10-3 to TRBJ1-2; 8 nucleotides line up with TRBD1. Trimming at V came to 6 bases and at J to 8 bases, leaving 5 bases not matched to a gene. Germline V gene lookup returns CDR1 ENHRY and CDR2 SYGVKD. The CDR3 has 12 residues. CDR3 bases: TGTGCCATCAGCGCGACAGGGGAGGGCTACACCTTC. Protein: CAISATGEGYTF.

The chain combines TRBV7-2 with TRBJ1-1; D may be TRBD1 (6 bases). The germline CDR1 and CDR2 sequences are SGHTA and FQGNSA. V was shortened by 5 bases and J by 11 bases, with 24 bases between the two germline ends. The CDR3 loop spans 15 amino acids. This chain's CDR3 is CASSTEKYLTGMAFF. In DNA form, the CDR3 reads TGTGCCAGCAGCACCGAAAAATATTTAACAGGGATGGCTTTCTTT.

The chain joins TRBV11-3 to TRBJ2-5, with 8 nucleotides matching TRBD2. This CDR3 region has 13 residues. V lost 3 bases to trimming and J lost 5 bases; unmatched junction nucleotides: 2. Germline V gene data show CDR1 as SGHNT and CDR2 as YENEEA. The CDR3 reads CASSLSGSETQYF. In DNA form, the CDR3 reads TGTGCCAGCAGCTTGAGCGGGAGTGAGACCCAGTACTTC.

The V call is TRBV28, the J call TRBJ2-1, with 9 bases lining up with TRBD1. Trimming removed 4 bases from V and 7 bases from J; junction bases left unmatched: 8. Germline CDR1 reads MDHEN; CDR2 reads SYDVKM. The CDR3 contains 15 residues. The CDR3 spells CASSSTGQGRNEQFF. The CDR3, as DNA: TGTGCCAGCAGTTCGACGGGACAGGGACGAAATGAGCAGTTCTTC.

As to this clone: Other DNA sequences within the sample encode an identical CDR3. CDR3 sequence (DNA): TGTGCCAGCAGCTACAGGGACAGAGCTAACTATGGCTACACCTTC. As protein: CASSYRDRANYGYTF. This chain links TRBV7-2 with TRBJ1-2; 7 nucleotides agree with TRBD1. In germline, CDR1 is SGHTA, CDR2 FQGNSA. V lost 4 bases and J lost 0; bases outside the gene matches: 5. The CDR3 totals 15 residues.

CDR3 residues: CASSLVPGTEAFF. CDR3 nucleotides: TGCGCCAGCAGCTTGGTTCCGGGCACTGAAGCTTTCTTT. The chain recombines TRBV5-1 with TRBJ1-1; no clear D gene. Trimming removed 0 bases from V and 4 bases from J, with 7 bases in between. This CDR3 comprises 13 residues. Germline lookup yields CDR1 SGHRS and CDR2 YFSETQ. Drawing the rest from reference TRBV5-1 and TRBJ1-1, the complete variable domain is KAGVTQTPRYLIKTRGQQVTLSCSPISGHRSVSWYQQTPGQGLQFLFEYFSETQRNKGNFPGRFSGRQFSNSRSEMNVSTLELGDSALYLCASSLVPGTEAFFGQGTRLTVV.

The chain uses TRBV5-4 and TRBJ1-1; 10 bases are a match to TRBD1. Germline loops: CDR1 SGHNT, CDR2 YYREEE (reference sequence). V was clipped by 4 bases and J by 3 bases; unmatched bases: 6. The CDR3 contains 15 residues. The CDR3 nucleotides read TGTGCCAGCAGCGATCGACAGGGGGCGGACACTGAAGCTTTCTTT. It translates to CASSDRQGADTEAFF.

V is TRBV4-2 and J is TRBJ2-5; D is uncertain. This CDR3 has 12 amino acids. In germline, CDR1 is LGHNA, CDR2 YNFKEQ. Between the trimmed V and J ends, which lost 3 bases and 2 bases, there was a span of 4 bases. The CDR3 coding sequence is TGTGCCAGCAGCCACCTGCAAGAGACCCAGTACTTC. Protein sequence: CASSHLQETQYF.

Remarks on this clone: One end of the junction does not line up with germline, which may come from a read error. V gene TRBV5-8 combines with J gene TRBJ1-4, with a weak D call TRBD1 (6 bases). The germline V gene has CDR1 SGHTS and CDR2 YDEGEE. This CDR3 is 17 amino acids long. The CDR3 nucleotides are TGTGCCAGCAGCTTGAGGCTTTGGGGGACAACTAATAAAAAACTGTTTTTT. This encodes CASSLRLWGTTNKKLFF.

The chain recombines TRBV7-2 with TRBJ2-7; D is perhaps TRBD2 (6 bases). The CDR3 length is 14 residues. Deletions cut 5 bases from V and 6 bases from J, with 17 bases between. The germline V gene has CDR1 SGHTA and CDR2 FQGNSA. In DNA, the CDR3 is TGTGCCAGCAGCCCCTCGGGCGGGGTCTCCGAGCAGTACTTC. Its translation is CASSPSGGVSEQYF.